Following are 5 T cell receptor beta chains from one sample sequenced in a study of cytomegalovirus exposure and HLA in healthy donors. The PCR had 60 Vbeta and 13 Jbeta primers. Some clones are missing from TCRdb's copy, which holds only in-frame ones; the method was immunoSEQ multiplex PCR. This table has 150,000 to 200,000 clones, roughly three quarters appearing once. The sequenced sample was PBMCs. The receptors were gathered from a male donor in good health and CMV-seropositive.

The V and J genes are TRBV2 and TRBJ1-1; 9 nucleotides agree with TRBD1. J lost 4 bases, V lost 10 bases, and 7 bases had no gene match. The CDR3 has 13 residues. CDR1 and CDR2 from the germline V gene are SNHLY and FYNNEI. CDR3 DNA: TGTGCCACCCCGGGACAGGGAGGCACTGAAGCTTTCTTT. Translated: CATPGQGGTEAFF.

The V and J genes are TRBV2 and TRBJ1-5; TRBD1 is a possible D gene (5 bases). CDR1 SNHLY and CDR2 FYNNEI come from the germline V gene. The CDR3 extends over 15 amino acids. With 5 bases removed from V and 1 base from J, the gap between germline ends came to 12 bases. The CDR3, as DNA: TGTGCCAGCAGTTCAATGGGGGGGAGCAATCAGCCCCAGCATTTT. Translated, it gives CASSSMGGSNQPQHF. The variable domain in full, with the rest retrieved from reference TRBV2 and TRBJ1-5, is EPEVTQTPSHQVTQMGQEVILRCVPISNHLYFYWYRQILGQKVEFLVSFYNNEISEKSEIFDDQFSVERPDGSNFTLKIRSTKLEDSAMYFCASSSMGGSNQPQHFGDGTRLSIL.

In this sample, this clone turned up once. The rearrangement joins TRBV15 to TRBJ2-3, with 9 bases matching TRBD2. The CDR3 runs 17 residues. Trimming removed 4 bases from V and 6 bases from J; junction bases left unmatched: 14. CDR1 and CDR2 (germline): LNHNV, YYDKDF (reference sequence). CDR3 sequence: CATSTRGGGGARDTQYF. CDR3 coding DNA: TGTGCCACCAGCACCCGAGGGGGCGGGGGGGCCAGGGATACGCAGTATTTT.

The chain joins TRBV15 to TRBJ2-1; TRBD2 matches 9 bases. This CDR3 is built from 15 residues. V trimming: 4 bases; J trimming: 3 bases; junction bases outside the gene matches: 4. Looked up from germline, CDR1 is LNHNV and CDR2 is YYDKDF (reference sequence). The CDR3 loop reads CATSKERGVYNEQFF. Written as DNA, the CDR3 is TGTGCCACCAGCAAGGAGCGGGGGGTCTACAATGAGCAGTTCTTC. Variable domain in full (rest from reference TRBV15 and TRBJ2-1): DAMVIQNPRYQVTQFGKPVTLSCSQTLNHNVMYWYQQKSSQAPKLLFHYYDKDFNNEADTPDNFQSRRPNTSFCFLDIRSPGLGDTAMYLCATSKERGVYNEQFFGPGTRLTVL.

As concerns this clone: The identical CDR3 is also encoded by other nucleotide sequences in the sample. The chain couples TRBV7-9 to TRBJ2-5, with 8 bases lining up with TRBD2. CDR1 SEHNR and CDR2 FQNEAQ come from the germline V gene (reference sequence). Trimming at V came to 5 bases and at J to 1 base, leaving 6 bases not matched to a gene. The CDR3 consists of 15 residues. CDR3 in DNA: TGTGCCAGCAGCCTCGGACTAGCAGCCCAAGAGACCCAGTACTTC. This encodes CASSLGLAAQETQYF.